Included here is one TCR beta chain sequence, with context. Its antigen is unknown. Base-call qualities are not available, and no considerably larger clone is one nucleotide away. The data derive from a study of cytomegalovirus exposure and HLA in healthy donors (TCRdb year 2017). In terms of the full investigation: In an earlier analysis of 587 of the donors, 276 Gb of sequence data and 90 million to 130 million unique TCR beta sequences from about 180 million T cells were reported. Roughly 300 gigabases of sequencing data and around 87 million unique TCR sequences were included in an early release covering roughly 700 HLA-typed donors. Of the 300 to 500 genotyped donors, 70% to 90% were placed in the genetic ancestry cluster associated with self-reported Caucasian donors. Both class I and class II loci were covered by HLA typing, at four-digit resolution. Alongside the repertoire data, information on donor age, sex, ethnicity and CMV serostatus was compiled. Besides the first cohort of roughly 640 subjects, a separate validation cohort made up of 95 to 150 different subjects was used. Every discovery cohort repertoire had been produced on one sequencing platform. A later analysis re-examined previously published TCR beta repertoires from more than 600 donors and added high-resolution HLA genotyping to investigate patterns of TCR occurrence. The T cell repertoires of 670 or so subjects were profiled by immunosequencing and related to cytomegalovirus serostatus. Because of strong linkage in the cohort, a few DR-DQ haplotypes were treated as single units for association and clustering. An earlier analysis of nearly 600 of the donors applied high-throughput TCR beta sequencing to assess whether each TCR beta V gene segment acted as functional or pseudogenic. High-throughput TCR immunosequencing, statistical association of individual TCRs with disease status, and machine learning were combined to predict cytomegalovirus infection status. The later analysis used no new phenotypic data to find candidate immune exposures, relying instead on TCR beta sequences and their occurrence across donors. Among some 400 genotyped donors of the cohort, an average of approximately 240,000 unique TCR beta nucleotide sequences was sequenced per donor, of which about 19% were non-productive. The study aimed to test whether cataloging public T cell receptors could reveal signatures of past pathogen exposure. In a later genetic analysis, genome-wide SNP genotypes for about three fifths of the roughly 670 donors were used, and that subset was treated as a discovery cohort. The number of typed donors differed by locus: about 620-630 for A, B, C, DRB1 and DQB1; approximately 520 for DQA1; 600 to 610 for DPA1; and about 470 for DPB1. Study-wide conclusions, independent of this receptor: A later genetic analysis reported fewer N-insertions in productive TCRs among donors in an Asian-associated ancestry cluster than the roughly 700-donor mean. A further reported finding was that TCR beta sequences accurately predicted the HLA-A and HLA-B alleles for most subjects in the first cohort. Assigning TCR associations to individual alleles was difficult when HLA alleles, especially DR and DQ, strongly co-occurred. Some IMGT-functional V segments, including TRBV6-2 and TRBV6-3, could not be distinguished by the 87-base-pair reads and were therefore excluded. Because counts were too low, 15 or so rarely observed V segments, including chromosome 9 orphons, were excluded from the earlier analysis of about 500 of the donors. Because HLA typing was missing for some donors at each locus, association tests included only the typed subset. Several of the top co-occurrence clusters appeared to be linked to parvovirus B19, influenza, CMV and Epstein-Barr virus, according to a later analysis. In a later analysis, HLA-associated TCR beta chains showed more clonal expansion and lower generation probabilities than non-associated chains that were equally common. The presence/absence analyses assumed that sequencing depth was roughly uniform across donors, and that assumption may not be true. According to the authors, the approach could potentially be generalized to other disease states and immunological phenotypes. Across donors, most TCR sequences were observed very rarely, whereas some public TCRs were present in many individuals. In an earlier analysis of some 500 of the donors, most TCR beta V segments were observed in productive rearrangements about 87% or about 30% of the time, broadly matching IMGT annotations. The only immune exposure information available for the cohort was CMV serostatus. Specific HLA alleles were associated with over 15,000 TCR beta sequences at a false discovery rate of 0.05 in a later analysis. A later genetic analysis associated a missense DCLRE1C variant with V-gene and J-gene trimming of TCR beta chains, and an independent cohort replicated the association. Correlated functional status among segregating V segments might reflect linkage disequilibrium, but an unknown experimental factor could not be ruled out. The sequencing pipeline was judged likely to have produced a cluster of highly shared sequence variants as a technical artifact. Most CMV-associated TCR beta chains appeared to be HLA-restricted in a later analysis, and the HLA associations seemed to be driven largely by CMV exposure. The study gave a list of some 150 TCR beta chains associated with cytomegalovirus. The classifier was reported to diagnose cytomegalovirus status with high specificity and sensitivity in both the original cohort and the validation cohort. In a later analysis, TCR association rates were found to vary across HLA loci, with the most associated TCRs seen for DRB1 alleles and the fewest for HLA-C alleles. In this cohort, only TCR beta chains were sequenced, and detectable features were limited by the absence of alpha or paired-chain data. In vitro tests confirmed that three of the cytomegalovirus-associated TCR beta chains recognize cytomegalovirus antigens.

The germline V gene (reference sequence) provides CDR1 LNHDA and CDR2 SQIVND. Reading from cysteine to phenylalanine, the CDR3 counts 15 amino acids. CDR3 DNA only is kept here, 45 bases in frame from base 1. V loses 4 bases at its end and J loses 5 bases; junction bases beyond the gene matches: 11. Receptors were amplified or captured by the immunoSEQ multiplex PCR assay. The multiplex PCR relied on a mix of 60 forward primers for TCR Vbeta segments and 13 reverse primers for TCR Jbeta segments. The CDR3 region of rearranged TCR beta genes was amplified from genomic DNA with a multiplex PCR assay. On the Illumina HiSeq System, the amplified TCR beta libraries were sequenced as 87-base-pair reads. Turning to the authors' computational methods: A later analysis counted some 80 million unique TCR beta chains across the 666 repertoires, and approximately 11 million of these chains were shared by at least two donors. Raw reads were error-corrected and collapsed into unique sequences by a nearest-neighbor algorithm in which closely related sequences were merged to remove PCR and sequencing errors. Alignment of CDR3 sequences to IMGT reference sequences was used to assign V, D and J gene segments. For a sequence to be retained, at least a six-nucleotide match to both a V gene segment and a J gene segment was required. Rearrangements were called productive when the CDR3 lacked stop codons and stayed in frame with V and J; all others were non-productive. Following IMGT convention, CDR3 was defined as the stretch from the second conserved V-encoded cysteine up to the conserved J-encoded phenylalanine. In an earlier analysis of approximately 500 of the donors, sequences lacking an unambiguous match to a single V gene segment were excluded. In an earlier analysis of 587 of the donors, V segments were called functional above 56.7% productive rearrangements and were called segregating when the between-donor standard deviation exceeded 5%. A statistical classification framework was built for diagnosing cytomegalovirus status from the catalog of TCR beta chain sequences. In a later analysis, TCR nucleotide sequences were compared against IMGT/GENE-DB human TR gene sequences so that V and J genes could be assigned. A later analysis assigned CDR3 sequences and most-parsimonious VDJ recombination scenarios with the TCRdist pipeline. A later analysis defined each TCR beta chain by its CDR3 amino acid sequence plus V-gene family, and excluded reads lacking a unique V-gene family. In a later analysis, fewer than 600 highly shared, low-generation-probability nucleotide sequences were removed to address suspected cross-contamination and a sequencing artifact. In a later analysis, a clonal expansion index for each public chain was calculated from normalized within-repertoire ranks of inferred template counts. In a later analysis, generation probabilities were computed using a VDJ recombination model fitted to out-of-frame rearrangements, and the results were checked against IGoR. In a later analysis, hypergeometric tests were used to score TCR-TCR, TCR-HLA and TCR-CMV co-occurrence, with a repertoire-size bias correction applied to TCR pairs. In a later analysis, false discovery rates were estimated by permuting HLA or CMV assignments 20 times. In a later analysis, co-occurring TCRs were grouped with DBSCAN, and TCRdist sequence similarity was added when clustering was performed within HLA-allele-positive subsets. For co-occurrence clustering, repertoires with fewer than 30,000 or more than 120,000 public chains were excluded, along with five or six repertoires with anomalous nucleotide sharing. Drawn from immuneACCESS, this table holds only the in-frame rearrangements with V and J called that TCRdb kept. Clones are partly lost; checked studies trace under half to an unresolved V gene and leave the rest unexplained. V and J calls and clone size are as listed in that table; D and trimming were resolved from the DNA. This sample gives 100,000 to 150,000 clones in total; approximately 80% of them show up just once. Clones ranked in the top ten supply about 0.71% of the sample.

In total, just over 650 healthy bone marrow donors made up the cohort. At the time of sampling, all cohort members were nominally healthy, though unrecorded immune exposures were likely present. The donor was CMV seronegative and belonged to the group of 320 or so seronegative cohort members. Every donor gave a peripheral blood sample, and the peripheral blood mononuclear cells from that sample were used for TCR beta sequencing. The Qiagen DNeasy Blood Extraction Kit was used to extract genomic DNA from the blood cell samples. The TCR was taken from a young man in good health and CMV-seronegative. The V and J segments used are TRBV19 and TRBJ2-7; a stretch of 7 junction bases matches TRBD1. The sequencing sample was made of PBMCs. CDR3 sequence: CASSKRQGFLDEQYF. The DNA sequence is TGTGCCAGTAGTAAAAGACAGGGTTTTTTGGACGAGCAGTACTTC.